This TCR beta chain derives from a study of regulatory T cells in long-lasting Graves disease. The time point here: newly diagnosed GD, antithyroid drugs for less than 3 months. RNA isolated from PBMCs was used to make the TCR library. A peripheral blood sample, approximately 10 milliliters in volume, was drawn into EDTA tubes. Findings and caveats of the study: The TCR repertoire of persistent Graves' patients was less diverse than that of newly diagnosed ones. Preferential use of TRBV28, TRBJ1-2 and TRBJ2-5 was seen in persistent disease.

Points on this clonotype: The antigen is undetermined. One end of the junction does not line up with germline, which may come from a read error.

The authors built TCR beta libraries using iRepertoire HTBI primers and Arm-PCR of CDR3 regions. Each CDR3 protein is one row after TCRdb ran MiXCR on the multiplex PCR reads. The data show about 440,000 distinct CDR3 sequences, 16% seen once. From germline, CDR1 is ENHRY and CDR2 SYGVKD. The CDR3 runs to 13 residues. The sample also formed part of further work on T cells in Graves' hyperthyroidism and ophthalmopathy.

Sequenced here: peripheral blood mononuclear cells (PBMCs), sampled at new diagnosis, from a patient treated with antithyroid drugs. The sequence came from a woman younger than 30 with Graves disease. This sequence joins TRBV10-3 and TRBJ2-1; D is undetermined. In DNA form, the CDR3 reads TGTGCCAGCAGTTACGCGGATAACAATGAGCAGTTCTTC. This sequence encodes CASSYADNNEQFF.